Below, one T cell receptor beta chain is given with its context. In germline, CDR1 is SGHTA, CDR2 FQGNSA. The V segment lost 3 bases and the J segment 14 bases; nucleotides outside the gene matches: 5. CDR3 length: 14 amino acids. Assay: immunoSEQ multiplex PCR; the TCRdb copy retains only in-frame clones and omits some. The table records 210,000 or so clones, roughly 80% of them present only once. This specimen belongs to a study of blood T cell repertoires in COVID-19. Source material: peripheral blood. V gene TRBV7-2 combines with J gene TRBJ2-3; 16 nucleotides align to TRBD2. The clonotype was recovered from a woman of 80 years or more with acute or convalescent COVID-19. The CDR3 reads CASSLGTSGGVRYF. The CDR3 bases are TGTGCCAGCAGCTTGGGGACTAGCGGGGGGGTTCGGTATTTT.